This entry features one T cell receptor (beta chain) sequence. With 0 bases removed from V and 6 bases from J, the gap between germline ends came to 13 bases. This CDR3 spans 15 amino acids. CDR1 and CDR2 from the germline V gene are SGDLS and YYNGEE. This sample is part of a study of blood T cell repertoires in COVID-19. Overall study context: Acute and convalescent COVID-19 samples came from the United States, Italy and Spain.

Authors' analysis steps: Reference gene primer amplification in the assay estimated nucleated cell counts. The table came from immunoSEQ multiplex PCR; TCRdb's copy has only in-frame clones and leaves some out. The V and J calls and clone size are taken from that table; D and trimming were inferred from the DNA. Of hundreds of thousands of clones listed, over 75% are singletons. This sequence originates from a woman aged 40 to 50 who had recovered from COVID-19. The sample comprised peripheral blood. The rearrangement links TRBV9 to TRBJ2-1, with D maybe TRBD2 (6 bases). As DNA, the CDR3 is TGTGCCAGCAGCGTAGATGGGACTTGGGGCAATGAGCAGTTCTTC. As protein: CASSVDGTWGNEQFF.